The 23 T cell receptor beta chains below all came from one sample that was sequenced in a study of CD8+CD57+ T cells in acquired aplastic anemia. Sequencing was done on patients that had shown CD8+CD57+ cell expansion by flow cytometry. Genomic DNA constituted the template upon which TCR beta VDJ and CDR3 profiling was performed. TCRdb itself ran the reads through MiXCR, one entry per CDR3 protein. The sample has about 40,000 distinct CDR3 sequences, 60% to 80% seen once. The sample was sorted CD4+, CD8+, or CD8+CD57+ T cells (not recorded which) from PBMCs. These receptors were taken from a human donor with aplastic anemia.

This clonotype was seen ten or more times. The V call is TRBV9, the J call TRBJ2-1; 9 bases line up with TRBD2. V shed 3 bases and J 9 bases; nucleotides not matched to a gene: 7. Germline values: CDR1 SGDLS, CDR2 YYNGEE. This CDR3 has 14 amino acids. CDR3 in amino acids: CASSAGTSSPEQFF. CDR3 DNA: TGTGCCAGCAGCGCCGGGACTAGCTCGCCTGAGCAGTTCTTC.

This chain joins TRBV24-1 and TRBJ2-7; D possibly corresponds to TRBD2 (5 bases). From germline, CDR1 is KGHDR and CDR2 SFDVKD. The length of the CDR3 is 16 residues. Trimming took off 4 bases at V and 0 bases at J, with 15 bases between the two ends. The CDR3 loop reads CATSDSRLGDSYEQYF. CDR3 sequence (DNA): TGTGCCACCAGTGACTCCAGGCTGGGAGACTCCTACGAGCAGTACTTC.

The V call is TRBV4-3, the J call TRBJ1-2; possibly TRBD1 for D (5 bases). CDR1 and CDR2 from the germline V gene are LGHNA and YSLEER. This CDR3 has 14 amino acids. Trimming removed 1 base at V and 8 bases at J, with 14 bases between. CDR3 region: CASSQVIAGRGYTF. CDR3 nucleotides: TGCGCCAGCAGCCAAGTGATCGCAGGGAGAGGCTACACCTTC.

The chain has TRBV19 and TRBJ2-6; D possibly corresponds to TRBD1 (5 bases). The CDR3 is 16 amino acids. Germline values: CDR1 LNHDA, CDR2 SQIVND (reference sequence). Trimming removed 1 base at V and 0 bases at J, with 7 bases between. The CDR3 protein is CASSIGQPSGANVLTF. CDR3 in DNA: TGTGCCAGTAGTATAGGACAGCCCTCTGGGGCCAACGTCCTGACTTTC.

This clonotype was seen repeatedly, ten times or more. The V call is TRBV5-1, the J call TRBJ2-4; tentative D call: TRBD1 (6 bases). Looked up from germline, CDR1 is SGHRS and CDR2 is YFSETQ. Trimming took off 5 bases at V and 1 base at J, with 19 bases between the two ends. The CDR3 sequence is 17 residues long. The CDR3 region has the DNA TGCGCCAGCAGTAACAGGGAACCAAGCGTGGCCAAAAACATTCAGTACTTC. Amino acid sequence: CASSNREPSVAKNIQYF.

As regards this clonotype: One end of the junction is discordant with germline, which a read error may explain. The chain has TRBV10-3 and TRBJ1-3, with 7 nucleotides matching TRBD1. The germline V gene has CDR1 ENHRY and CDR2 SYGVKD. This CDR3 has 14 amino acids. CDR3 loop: CAISGDRAGGTIYF. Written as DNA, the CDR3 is TGTGCCATCAGTGGCGACAGGGCTGGTGGGACCATTTATTTT.

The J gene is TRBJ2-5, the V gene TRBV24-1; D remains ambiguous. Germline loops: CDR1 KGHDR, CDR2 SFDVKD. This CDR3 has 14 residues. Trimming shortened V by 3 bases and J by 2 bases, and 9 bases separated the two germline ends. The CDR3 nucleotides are TGTGCCACCAGTGATGTGGTGGGGCAAGAGACCCAGTACTTC. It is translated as CATSDVVGQETQYF.

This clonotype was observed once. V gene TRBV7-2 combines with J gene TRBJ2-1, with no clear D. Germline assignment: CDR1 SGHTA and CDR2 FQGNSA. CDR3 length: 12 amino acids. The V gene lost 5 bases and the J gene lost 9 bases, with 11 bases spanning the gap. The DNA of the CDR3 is TGTGCCAGCAGCCAAGATGTGGGTGAGCAGTTCTTC. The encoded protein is CASSQDVGEQFF.

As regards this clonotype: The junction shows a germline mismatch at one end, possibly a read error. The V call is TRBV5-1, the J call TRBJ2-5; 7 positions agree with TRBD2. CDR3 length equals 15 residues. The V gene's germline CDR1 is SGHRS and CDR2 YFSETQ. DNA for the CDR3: TGCGTCAGCAGCTTTTTGGGGGGGGTTCAAGAGACCCAGTACTTC. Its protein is CVSSFLGGVQETQYF.

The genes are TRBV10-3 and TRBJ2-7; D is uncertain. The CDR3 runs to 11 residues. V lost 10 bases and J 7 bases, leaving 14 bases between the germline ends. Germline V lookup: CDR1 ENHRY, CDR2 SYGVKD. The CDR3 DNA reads TGTGCCACCTCGGACGGAGTTGAGCAGTACTTC. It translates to CATSDGVEQYF.

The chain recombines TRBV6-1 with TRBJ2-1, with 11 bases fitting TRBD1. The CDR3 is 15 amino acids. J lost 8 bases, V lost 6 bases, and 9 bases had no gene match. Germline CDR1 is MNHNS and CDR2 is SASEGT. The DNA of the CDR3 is TGTGCCAGCAGCTCCGGACAGGGGGCAGCCGATGAGCAGTTCTTC. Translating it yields CASSSGQGAADEQFF.

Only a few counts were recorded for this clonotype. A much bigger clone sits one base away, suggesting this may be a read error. CDR3 sequence reads: CASSAGGGFTDTQYF. For the CDR3, the DNA is TGTGCCAGCAGCGCCGGCGGGGGCTTCACAGATACGCAGTATTTT. J is TRBJ2-3 and V is TRBV9; D is perhaps TRBD2 (7 bases). This CDR3 contains 15 residues. Trimming shortened V by 3 bases and J by 2 bases, and 13 bases separated the two germline ends. Germline CDR1 SGDLS, CDR2 YYNGEE.

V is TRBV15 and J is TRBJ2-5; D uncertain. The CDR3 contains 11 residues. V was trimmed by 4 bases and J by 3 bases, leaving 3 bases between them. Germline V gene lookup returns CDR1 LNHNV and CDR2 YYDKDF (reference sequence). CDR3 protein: CATSKEETQYF. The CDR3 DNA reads TGTGCCACCAGCAAAGAAGAGACCCAGTACTTC.

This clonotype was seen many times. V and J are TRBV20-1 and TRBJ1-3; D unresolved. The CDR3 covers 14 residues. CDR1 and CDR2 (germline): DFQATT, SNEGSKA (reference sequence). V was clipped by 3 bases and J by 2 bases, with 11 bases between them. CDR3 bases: TGCAGTGCTAGCACCCGGGAGGCTGGAAACACCATATATTTT. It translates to CSASTREAGNTIYF.

The CDR3 sequence: CASSIGTWSYEQYF. CDR3 DNA: TGTGCCAGTAGTATCGGCACCTGGTCCTACGAGCAGTACTTC. The genes are TRBV19 and TRBJ2-7, with D hard to call. The germline V gene encodes CDR1 LNHDA and CDR2 SQIVND (reference sequence). The germline V and J ends were trimmed by 3 bases and 1 base, with 10 bases remaining between them. The CDR3 is 14 amino acids.

The DNA of the CDR3 is TGCAGTGCTAGGCAGACAGGGTCTTTGGGAAACACCATATATTTT. As protein: CSARQTGSLGNTIYF. The chain links TRBV20-1 to TRBJ1-3, with 7 bases aligning to TRBD1. CDR1 and CDR2 (germline): DFQATT, SNEGSKA (reference sequence). V lost 3 bases and J lost 4; bases outside the gene matches: 9. The CDR3 contains 15 residues.

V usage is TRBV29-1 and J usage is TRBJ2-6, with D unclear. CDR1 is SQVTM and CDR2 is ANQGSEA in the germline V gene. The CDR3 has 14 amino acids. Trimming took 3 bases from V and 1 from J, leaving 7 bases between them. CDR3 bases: TGCAGCGTTGACACGTCGTCTGGGGCCAACGTCCTGACTTTC. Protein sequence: CSVDTSSGANVLTF.

The DNA for the CDR3 is TGCGCCAGCAGCGGACAAAGTACAGGCCATAATTCACCCCTCCACTTT. This translates into CASSGQSTGHNSPLHF. This chain connects TRBV10-2 to TRBJ1-6, with D possibly TRBD1 on 5 matching bases. CDR1 and CDR2 (germline): WSHSY, SAAADI. V was pared by 6 bases and J by 5 bases, with 17 bases between. The CDR3 consists of 16 residues.

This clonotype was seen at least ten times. CDR3 sequence (DNA): TGTGCCAGCAGTACCGGGACAGGGAGTGAAAAACTGTTTTTT. Its translation is CASSTGTGSEKLFF. This rearrangement joins TRBV5-5 to TRBJ1-4; 9 nucleotides line up with TRBD1. This CDR3 is 14 amino acids long. The junction had 6 bases not matched to a gene; V was cut back by 5 bases and J by 7 bases. Per germline, CDR1 SGHKS and CDR2 YYEKEE (reference sequence).

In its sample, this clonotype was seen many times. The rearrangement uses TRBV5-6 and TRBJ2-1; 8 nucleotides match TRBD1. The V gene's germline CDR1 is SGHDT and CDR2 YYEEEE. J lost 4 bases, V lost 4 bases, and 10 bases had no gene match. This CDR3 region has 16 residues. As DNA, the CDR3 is TGTGCCAGCAGCCGGGACAGGATCATGGTTTACAATGAGCAGTTCTTC. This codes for CASSRDRIMVYNEQFF. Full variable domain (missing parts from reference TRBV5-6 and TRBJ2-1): DAGVTQSPTHLIKTRGQQVTLRCSPKSGHDTVSWYQQALGQGPQFIFQYYEEEERQRGNFPDRFSGHQFPNYSSELNVNALLLGDSALYLCASSRDRIMVYNEQFFGPGTRLTVL.

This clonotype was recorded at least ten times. CDR3 region: CASSPSEGYGYTF. In DNA, the CDR3 is TGTGCCAGCAGCCCTAGCGAGGGTTATGGCTACACCTTC. The chain employs TRBV7-9 and TRBJ1-2; D is unresolved. Germline V gives CDR1 SEHNR, CDR2 FQNEAQ (reference sequence). V was cut by 5 bases and J by 5 bases, with 12 bases left in between. The CDR3 runs to 13 residues. The full variable domain, in which reference TRBV7-9 and TRBJ1-2 provide the parts outside the CDR3, is DTGVSQNPRHKITKRGQNVTFRCDPISEHNRLYWYRQTLGQGPEFLTYFQNEAQLEKSRLLSDRFSAERPKGSFSTLEIQRTEQGDSAMYLCASSPSEGYGYTFGSGTRLTVV.

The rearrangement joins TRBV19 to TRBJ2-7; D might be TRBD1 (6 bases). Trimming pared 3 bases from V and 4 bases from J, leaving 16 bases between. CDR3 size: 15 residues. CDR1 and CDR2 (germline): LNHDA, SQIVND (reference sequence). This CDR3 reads CASSIASQGFYEQYF. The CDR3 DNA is TGTGCCAGTAGTATCGCATCACAGGGTTTTTACGAGCAGTACTTC. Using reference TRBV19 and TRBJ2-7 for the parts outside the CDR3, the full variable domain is DGGITQSPKYLFRKEGQNVTLSCEQNLNHDAMYWYRQDPGQGLRLIYYSQIVNDFQKGDIAEGYSVSREKKESFPLTVTSAQKNPTAFYLCASSIASQGFYEQYFGPGTRLTVT.

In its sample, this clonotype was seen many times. CDR3 region: CASSEFGTSTDTQYF. The CDR3 DNA reads as TGTGCCAGCAGTGAATTTGGGACTAGCACAGATACGCAGTATTTT. V usage is TRBV2 and J usage is TRBJ2-3, with D possibly being TRBD2 (6 bases). CDR3 length: 15 residues. Germline V gene sequence: CDR1 SNHLY, CDR2 FYNNEI. Deletions cut 2 bases from V and 0 bases from J, with 9 bases between.